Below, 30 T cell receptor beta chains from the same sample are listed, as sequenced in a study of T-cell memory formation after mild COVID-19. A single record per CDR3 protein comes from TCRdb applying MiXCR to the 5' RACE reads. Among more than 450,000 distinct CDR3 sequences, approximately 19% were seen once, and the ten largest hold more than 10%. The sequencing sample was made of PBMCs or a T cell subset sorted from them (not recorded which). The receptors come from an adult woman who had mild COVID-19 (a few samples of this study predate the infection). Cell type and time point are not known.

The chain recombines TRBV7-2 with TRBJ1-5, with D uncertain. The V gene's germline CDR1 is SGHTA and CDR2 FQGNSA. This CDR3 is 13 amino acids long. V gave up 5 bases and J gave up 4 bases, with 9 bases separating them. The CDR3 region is CASSDQPNQPQHF. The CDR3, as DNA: TGTGCCAGCAGCGACCAACCTAATCAGCCCCAGCATTTT.

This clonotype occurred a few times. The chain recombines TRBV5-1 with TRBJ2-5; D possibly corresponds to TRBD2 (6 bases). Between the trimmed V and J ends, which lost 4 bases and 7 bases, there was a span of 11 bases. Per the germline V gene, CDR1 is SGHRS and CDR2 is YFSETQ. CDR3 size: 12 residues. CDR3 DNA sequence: TGCGCCAGCAGCCCTGACGGGGGGACCCAGTACTTC. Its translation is CASSPDGGTQYF.

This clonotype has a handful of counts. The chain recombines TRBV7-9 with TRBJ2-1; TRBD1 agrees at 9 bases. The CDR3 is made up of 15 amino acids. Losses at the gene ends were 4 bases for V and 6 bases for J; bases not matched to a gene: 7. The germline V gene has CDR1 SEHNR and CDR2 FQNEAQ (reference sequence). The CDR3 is CASSWDRVGFNEQFF. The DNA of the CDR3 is TGTGCCAGCAGCTGGGACAGGGTCGGATTCAATGAGCAGTTCTTC.

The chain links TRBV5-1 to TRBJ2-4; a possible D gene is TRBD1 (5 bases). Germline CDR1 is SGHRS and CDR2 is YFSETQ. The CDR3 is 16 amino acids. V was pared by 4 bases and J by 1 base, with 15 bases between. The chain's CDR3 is CASSGPDRIAKNIQYF. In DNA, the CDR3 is TGCGCCAGCAGCGGGCCCGACAGAATCGCCAAAAACATTCAGTACTTC.

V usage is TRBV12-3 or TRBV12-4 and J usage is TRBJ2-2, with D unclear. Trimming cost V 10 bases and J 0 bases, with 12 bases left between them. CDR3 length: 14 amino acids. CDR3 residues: CATATGSNTGELFF. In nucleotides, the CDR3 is TGTGCCACCGCGACTGGATCGAACACCGGGGAGCTGTTTTTT.

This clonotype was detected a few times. The CDR3 region is CASSRAGLGTQYF. The CDR3 DNA is TGTGCCAGCAGTCGAGCTGGCTTGGGGACCCAGTACTTC. The genes are TRBV27 and TRBJ2-5; D is unresolved. The CDR3 loop spans 13 amino acids. The germline V gene encodes CDR1 MNHEY and CDR2 SMNVEV (reference sequence). The V end was cut by 5 bases, the J end by 7 bases, with 14 bases between.

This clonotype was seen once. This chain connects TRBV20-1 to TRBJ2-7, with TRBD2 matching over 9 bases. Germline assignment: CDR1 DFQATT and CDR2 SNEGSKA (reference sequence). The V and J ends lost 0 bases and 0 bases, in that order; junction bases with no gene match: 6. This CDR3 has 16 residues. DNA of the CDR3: TGCAGTGCTAGAGATCGGGCTAGCGGGGTCTCCTACGAGCAGTACTTC. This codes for CSARDRASGVSYEQYF.

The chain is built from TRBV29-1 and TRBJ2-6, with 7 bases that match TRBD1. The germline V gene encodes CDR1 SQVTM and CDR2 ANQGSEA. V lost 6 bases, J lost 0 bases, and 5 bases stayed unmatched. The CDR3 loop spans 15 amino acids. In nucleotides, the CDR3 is TGCAGCGTGGGACAGCTTACCTCTGGGGCCAACGTCCTGACTTTC. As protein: CSVGQLTSGANVLTF. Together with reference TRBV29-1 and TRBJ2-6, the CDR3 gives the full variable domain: SAVISQKPSRDICQRGTSLTIQCQVDSQVTMMFWYRQQPGQSLTLIATANQGSEATYESGFVIDKFPISRPNLTFSTLTVSNMSPEDSSIYLCSVGQLTSGANVLTFGAGSRLTVL.

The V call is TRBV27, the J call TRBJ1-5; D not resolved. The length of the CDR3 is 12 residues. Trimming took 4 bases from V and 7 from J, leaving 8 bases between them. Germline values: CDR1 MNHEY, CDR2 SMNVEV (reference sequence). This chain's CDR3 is CASSSPAQPQHF. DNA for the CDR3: TGTGCCAGCAGTTCCCCCGCCCAGCCCCAGCATTTT.

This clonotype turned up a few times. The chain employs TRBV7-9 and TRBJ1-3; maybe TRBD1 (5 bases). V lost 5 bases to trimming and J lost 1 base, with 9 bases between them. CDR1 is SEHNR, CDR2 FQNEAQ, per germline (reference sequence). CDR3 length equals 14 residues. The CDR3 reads CASSNRSSGNTIYF. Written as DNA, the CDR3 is TGTGCCAGCAGCAACAGGTCATCTGGAAACACCATATATTTT.

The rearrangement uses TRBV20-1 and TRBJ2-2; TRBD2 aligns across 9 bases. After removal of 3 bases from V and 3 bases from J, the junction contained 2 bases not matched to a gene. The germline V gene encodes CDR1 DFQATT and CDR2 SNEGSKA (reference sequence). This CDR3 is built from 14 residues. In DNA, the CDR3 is TGCAGTGCTAGTCCTAGCGGGGACACCGGGGAGCTGTTTTTT. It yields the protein CSASPSGDTGELFF.

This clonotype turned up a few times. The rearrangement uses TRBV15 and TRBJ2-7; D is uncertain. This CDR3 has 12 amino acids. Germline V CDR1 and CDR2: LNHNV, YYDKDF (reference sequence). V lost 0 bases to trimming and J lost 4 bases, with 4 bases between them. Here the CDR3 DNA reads TGTGCCACCAGCAGAGATAGGTACGAGCAGTACTTC. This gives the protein CATSRDRYEQYF.

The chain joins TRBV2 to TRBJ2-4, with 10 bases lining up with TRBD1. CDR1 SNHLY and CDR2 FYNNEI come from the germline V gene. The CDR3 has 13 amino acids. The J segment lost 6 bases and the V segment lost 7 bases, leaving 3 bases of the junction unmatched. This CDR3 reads CASKGQGVNIQYF. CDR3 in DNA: TGTGCCAGCAAAGGACAGGGGGTAAACATTCAGTACTTC.

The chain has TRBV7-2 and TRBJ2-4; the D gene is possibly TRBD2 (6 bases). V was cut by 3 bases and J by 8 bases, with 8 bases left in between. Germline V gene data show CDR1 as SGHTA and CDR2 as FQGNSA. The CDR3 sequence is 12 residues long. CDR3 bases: TGTGCCAGCAGCTTCGGAGGGGACATTCAGTACTTC. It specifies CASSFGGDIQYF.

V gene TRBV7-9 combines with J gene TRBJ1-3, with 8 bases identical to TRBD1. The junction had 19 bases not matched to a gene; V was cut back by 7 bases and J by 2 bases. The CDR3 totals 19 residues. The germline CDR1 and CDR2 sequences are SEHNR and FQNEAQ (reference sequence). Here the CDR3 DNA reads TGTGCCAGCACCGCAGCCCGAAACCAGGGGGCAAGCGCTGGAAACACCATATATTTT. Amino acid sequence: CASTAARNQGASAGNTIYF.

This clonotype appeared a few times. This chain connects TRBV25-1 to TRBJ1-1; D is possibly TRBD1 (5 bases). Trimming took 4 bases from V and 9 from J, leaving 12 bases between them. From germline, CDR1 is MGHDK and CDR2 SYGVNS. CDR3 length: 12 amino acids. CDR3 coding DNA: TGTGCCAGCAGTGGGGGGGTAGGGCAAGCTTTCTTT. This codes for CASSGGVGQAFF.

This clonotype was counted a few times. The DNA for the CDR3 is TGCGCCAGCAGCCAGAACAGGGGGCGCGACGAGCAGTACTTC. This codes for CASSQNRGRDEQYF. V usage is TRBV4-1 and J usage is TRBJ2-7; 9 positions agree with TRBD1. The CDR3 runs to 14 residues. Germline loops: CDR1 MGHRA, CDR2 YSYEKL. The J segment lost 5 bases and the V segment lost 3 bases, leaving 5 bases of the junction unmatched.

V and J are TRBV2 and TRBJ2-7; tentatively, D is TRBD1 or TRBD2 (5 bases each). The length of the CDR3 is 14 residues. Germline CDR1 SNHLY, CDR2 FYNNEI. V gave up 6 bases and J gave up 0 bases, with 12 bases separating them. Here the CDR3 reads CASRWDLSSYEQYF. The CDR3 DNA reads TGTGCCAGCAGATGGGACCTCAGCTCCTACGAGCAGTACTTC.

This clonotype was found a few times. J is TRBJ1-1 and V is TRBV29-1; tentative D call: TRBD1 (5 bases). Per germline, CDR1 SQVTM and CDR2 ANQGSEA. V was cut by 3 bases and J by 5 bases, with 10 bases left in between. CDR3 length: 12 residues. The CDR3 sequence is CSVEVAGTEAFF. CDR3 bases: TGCAGCGTTGAGGTGGCAGGGACTGAAGCTTTCTTT.

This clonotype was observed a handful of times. This chain's CDR3 is CSVLQGAYEQYF. CDR3 bases: TGCAGCGTTCTCCAGGGGGCCTACGAGCAGTACTTC. The rearrangement uses TRBV29-1 and TRBJ2-7; TRBD1 matches at 7 bases. Germline-derived CDR1 and CDR2 are SQVTM and ANQGSEA. V gave up 5 bases and J gave up 2 bases; unmatched junction bases: 3. This CDR3 has 12 amino acids.

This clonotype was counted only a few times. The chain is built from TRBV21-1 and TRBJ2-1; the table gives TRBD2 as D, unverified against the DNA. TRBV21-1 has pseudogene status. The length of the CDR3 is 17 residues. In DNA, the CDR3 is TGTGCCAGCAGCAAAGGTGTCAAGCGGGGGGCGGGCAATGAGCAGTTCTTC. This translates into CASSKGVKRGAGNEQFF.

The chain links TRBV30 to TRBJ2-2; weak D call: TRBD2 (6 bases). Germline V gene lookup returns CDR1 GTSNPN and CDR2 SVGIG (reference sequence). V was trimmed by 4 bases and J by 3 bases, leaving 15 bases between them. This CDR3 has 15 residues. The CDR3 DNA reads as TGTGCCTGGATAGAAGAAAGGGAGGACACCGGGGAGCTGTTTTTT. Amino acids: CAWIEEREDTGELFF.

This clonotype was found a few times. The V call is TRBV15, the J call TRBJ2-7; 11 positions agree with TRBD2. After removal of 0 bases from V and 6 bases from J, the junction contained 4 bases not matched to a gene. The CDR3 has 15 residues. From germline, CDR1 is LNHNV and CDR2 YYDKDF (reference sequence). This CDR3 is CATSRDSGRGTEQYF. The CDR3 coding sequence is TGTGCCACCAGCAGAGATAGCGGGAGGGGGACCGAGCAGTACTTC.

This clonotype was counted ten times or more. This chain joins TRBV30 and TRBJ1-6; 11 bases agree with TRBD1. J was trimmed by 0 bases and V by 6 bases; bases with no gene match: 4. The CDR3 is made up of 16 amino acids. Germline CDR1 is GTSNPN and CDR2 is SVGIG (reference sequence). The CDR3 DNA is TGTGCCTGCACGGGGACAGGGGGCTCCTATAATTCACCCCTCCACTTT. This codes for CACTGTGGSYNSPLHF.

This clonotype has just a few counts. The CDR3 sequence is CASSLDRTSGYEQYF. CDR3 nucleotides: TGTGCCAGCAGCTTGGACCGAACTTCGGGCTACGAGCAGTACTTC. The chain recombines TRBV7-6 with TRBJ2-7; unclear D gene. CDR1 is SGHVS and CDR2 is FNYEAQ in the germline V gene. V gave up 3 bases and J gave up 3 bases, with 15 bases separating them. CDR3 size: 15 residues.

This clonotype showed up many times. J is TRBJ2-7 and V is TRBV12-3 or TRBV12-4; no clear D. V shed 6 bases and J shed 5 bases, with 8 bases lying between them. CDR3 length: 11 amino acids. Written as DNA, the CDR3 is TGTGCCAGCAGCCGCCTAAACGAGCAGTACTTC. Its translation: CASSRLNEQYF.

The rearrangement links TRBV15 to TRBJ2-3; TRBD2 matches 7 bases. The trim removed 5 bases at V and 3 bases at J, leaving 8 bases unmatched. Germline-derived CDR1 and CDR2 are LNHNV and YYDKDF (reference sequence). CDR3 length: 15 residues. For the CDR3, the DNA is TGTGCCACCAGCGACAGACTAGCATATACAGATACGCAGTATTTT. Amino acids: CATSDRLAYTDTQYF.

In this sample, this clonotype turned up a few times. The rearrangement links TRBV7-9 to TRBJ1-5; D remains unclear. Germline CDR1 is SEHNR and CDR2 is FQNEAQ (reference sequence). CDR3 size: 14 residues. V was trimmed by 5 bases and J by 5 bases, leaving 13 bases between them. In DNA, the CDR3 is TGTGCCAGCAGCCCGGCCCTCGGGGATCAGCCCCAGCATTTT. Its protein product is CASSPALGDQPQHF.

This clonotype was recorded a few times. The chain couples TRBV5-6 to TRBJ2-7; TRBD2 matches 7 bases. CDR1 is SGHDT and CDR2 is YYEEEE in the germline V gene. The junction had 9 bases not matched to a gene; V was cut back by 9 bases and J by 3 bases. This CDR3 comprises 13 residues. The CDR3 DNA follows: TGTGCCACCCGGACTAGAGGGAACTACGAGCAGTACTTC. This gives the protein CATRTRGNYEQYF.

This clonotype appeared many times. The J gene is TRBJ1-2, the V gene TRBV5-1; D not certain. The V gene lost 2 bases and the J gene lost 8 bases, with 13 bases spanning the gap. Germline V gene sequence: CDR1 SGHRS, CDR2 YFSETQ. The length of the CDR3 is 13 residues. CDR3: CASSFESRGGYTF. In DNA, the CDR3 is TGCGCCAGCAGCTTCGAGAGCCGGGGAGGCTACACCTTC.